Listed here are 3 T cell receptor beta chains from one sample, sequenced in a study of beta chain features in type 1 diabetes. Overall study results and limits: Type 1 diabetes patients had TCRB CDR3s that were shorter (moderately but significantly so) in all four CD4+ subsets.

These receptors' targets are unknown. The investigators reverse transcribed all of the isolated RNA, so they sequenced expressed TCRB transcripts. TCRdb's copy holds only in-frame clones and misses some; the assay was immunoSEQ multiplex PCR. Seen here are 600,000 to 700,000 clones, 9.5% to 15% observed once, and the top ten hold 0.095% to 0.15%. The sequencing sample was made of naive CD4+ T cells from blood. Every receptor here comes from a man aged 30 to 45 with type 1 diabetes.

This clone was seen more than once but under ten times. The chain recombines TRBV9 with TRBJ2-7; D is unclear. Germline V gene sequence: CDR1 SGDLS, CDR2 YYNGEE. CDR3 length: 13 residues. Trimming took 0 bases from V and 1 from J, leaving 5 bases between them. In DNA form, the CDR3 reads TGTGCCAGCAGCGTAGGCGGATCCTACGAGCAGTACTTC. Translation: CASSVGGSYEQYF.

The V call is TRBV2, the J call TRBJ2-7, with 10 positions matching TRBD1. The CDR3 loop spans 16 amino acids. The trim removed 7 bases at V and 6 bases at J, leaving 15 bases unmatched. Germline CDR1 and CDR2: SNHLY and FYNNEI. As DNA, the CDR3 is TGTGCCAGCACCTATACCCCATCCGGGACAGGGGTCGAGCAGTACTTC. This sequence encodes CASTYTPSGTGVEQYF.

This chain uses TRBV11-2 with TRBJ2-1; 12 bases are shared with TRBD2. The CDR3 contains 15 residues. Unmatched junction bases numbered 11, after V lost 5 bases and J lost 12 bases. The germline V gene encodes CDR1 SGHAT and CDR2 FQNNGV. This CDR3 is CASSPPASGGASQFF. The DNA for the CDR3 is TGTGCCAGCAGCCCCCCGGCTAGCGGGGGGGCCTCGCAGTTCTTC.